This passage covers 31 T cell receptor beta chains from one sample sequenced in a study of cytomegalovirus exposure and HLA in healthy donors. PCR employed 60 Vbeta and 13 Jbeta primers. Sequencing used immunoSEQ multiplex PCR; TCRdb keeps in-frame clones, though not all of them. The sample lists about 110,000 clones, approximately 83% occurring once. The material sequenced was PBMCs. These TCRs come from a man aged 18 to 30 in good health and CMV-seronegative.

Only a few counts were recorded for this clone. The chain carries TRBV6-5 and TRBJ1-1; D may be TRBD1 (5 bases). The CDR3 length is 13 residues. Germline V gene sequence: CDR1 MNHEY, CDR2 SVGAGI. Trimming stripped 4 bases from V and 6 bases from J, with 12 bases between. Here the CDR3 DNA reads TGTGCCAGCAGTTCGACAGTAATCCCTGAAGCTTTCTTT. Its translation is CASSSTVIPEAFF.

The chain uses TRBV10-3 and TRBJ2-1; a possible D gene is TRBD2 (6 bases). The CDR3 is 12 amino acids. Germline CDR1 reads ENHRY; CDR2 reads SYGVKD. V was cut by 7 bases and J by 8 bases, with 12 bases left in between. The CDR3 DNA sequence: TGTGCCATCAAGGGCGGGGAGCATGAGCAGTTCTTC. It is translated as CAIKGGEHEQFF.

This clone was counted between two and nine times. The chain recombines TRBV28 with TRBJ1-3; tentatively, D is TRBD1 (5 bases). Trimming shortened V by 3 bases and J by 3 bases, and 18 bases separated the two germline ends. The CDR3 runs 17 residues. CDR1 is MDHEN, CDR2 SYDVKM, per germline. CDR3 coding DNA: TGTGCCAGCAGTTTGGCAGCGGGGGTCGGTTATGGAAACACCATATATTTT. Amino acid sequence: CASSLAAGVGYGNTIYF.

This clone has just one count. This chain connects TRBV10-2 to TRBJ2-5, with TRBD1 matching over 9 bases. V lost 4 bases to trimming and J lost 3 bases; unmatched junction nucleotides: 3. CDR3 length: 14 amino acids. CDR1 and CDR2 (germline): WSHSY, SAAADI. The CDR3 DNA reads TGCGCCAGCAGTGTGACAGGGGGAAAAGAGACCCAGTACTTC. Translation: CASSVTGGKETQYF.

The rearrangement joins TRBV27 to TRBJ2-1; D might be TRBD1 (5 bases). There are 14 residues in the CDR3. V lost 4 bases and J lost 5, with 12 bases in between. Germline V gene lookup returns CDR1 MNHEY and CDR2 SMNVEV (reference sequence). This chain's CDR3 is CASSSRAADNEQFF. The CDR3 coding sequence is TGTGCCAGCAGTTCCAGGGCCGCCGACAATGAGCAGTTCTTC.

V gene TRBV6-4 combines with J gene TRBJ2-3; TRBD2 matches at 9 bases. The CDR3 sequence is 16 residues long. Germline V lookup: CDR1 MRHNA, CDR2 SNTAGT. With 0 bases clipped from V and 4 bases from J, the junction kept 5 bases outside the gene matches. The CDR3 DNA reads as TGTGCCAGCAGTGACTCCGGGACTAGCATCGCAGATACGCAGTATTTT. Its protein is CASSDSGTSIADTQYF.

The chain uses TRBV6-4 and TRBJ2-2, with TRBD2 identical over 12 bases. CDR1 and CDR2 (germline): MRHNA, SNTAGT. V lost 6 bases to trimming and J lost 6 bases; unmatched junction nucleotides: 2. This CDR3 has 14 residues. The CDR3 nucleotides read TGTGCCAGCAGACTAGCGGGAGGATCCGGGGAGCTGTTTTTT. Amino acid sequence: CASRLAGGSGELFF.

V usage is TRBV29-1 and J usage is TRBJ1-1; weak D call: TRBD1 (5 bases). With 3 bases removed from V and 0 bases from J, the gap between germline ends came to 5 bases. This CDR3 region has 12 residues. CDR1 SQVTM and CDR2 ANQGSEA come from the germline V gene. The CDR3 DNA is TGCAGCGTTGACAGGGTGAACACTGAAGCTTTCTTT. Protein: CSVDRVNTEAFF.

This clone was picked up a small number of times. This chain links TRBV5-1 with TRBJ2-2; 9 bases fit TRBD2. With 0 bases clipped from V and 2 bases from J, the junction kept 5 bases outside the gene matches. Germline V CDR1 and CDR2: SGHRS, YFSETQ. CDR3 length: 17 residues. In nucleotides, the CDR3 is TGCGCCAGCAGCTTGGTTGGCGGGAGGGCCAACACCGGGGAGCTGTTTTTT. It specifies CASSLVGGRANTGELFF.

This clone was detected a few times. The V and J genes are TRBV28 and TRBJ1-2; maybe TRBD1 (5 bases). Germline-derived CDR1 and CDR2 are MDHEN and SYDVKM. The CDR3 runs to 14 residues. The V and J ends lost 2 bases and 2 bases respectively, with 9 bases between them. Written as DNA, the CDR3 is TGTGCCAGCAGTTTAAGCAGGGTGAACTATGGCTACACCTTC. Translation: CASSLSRVNYGYTF.

The rearrangement joins TRBV5-8 to TRBJ2-7; D is undetermined. V was shortened by 4 bases and J by 6 bases, with 14 bases between the two germline ends. Germline values: CDR1 SGHTS, CDR2 YDEGEE. This CDR3 is 13 amino acids long. CDR3 loop: CASSLGFRSEQYF. The CDR3, as DNA: TGTGCCAGCAGCCTGGGGTTTCGGTCCGAGCAGTACTTC.

This clone has only one observation. The chain has TRBV9 and TRBJ2-1; TRBD2 matches 9 bases. This CDR3 has 16 amino acids. V lost 0 bases and J lost 5; bases outside the gene matches: 6. Germline-derived CDR1 and CDR2 are SGDLS and YYNGEE. CDR3 nucleotides: TGTGCCAGCAGCGTAGGCCTAGCGGGAACTGACAATGAGCAGTTCTTC. It yields the protein CASSVGLAGTDNEQFF. The variable domain in full, with the rest retrieved from reference TRBV9 and TRBJ2-1, is DSGVTQTPKHLITATGQRVTLRCSPRSGDLSVYWYQQSLDQGLQFLIQYYNGEERAKGNILERFSAQQFPDLHSELNLSSLELGDSALYFCASSVGLAGTDNEQFFGPGTRLTVL.

This sequence joins TRBV5-1 and TRBJ1-1, with 8 bases aligning to TRBD1. CDR1 is SGHRS, CDR2 YFSETQ, per germline. With V trimmed by 3 bases and J by 1 base, 2 bases remained unmatched. The CDR3 spans 14 residues. The CDR3 region has the DNA TGCGCCAGCAGCTCGGACAGGGCGAACACTGAAGCTTTCTTT. This translates into CASSSDRANTEAFF.

The count of this clone is one. The rearrangement links TRBV7-2 to TRBJ2-7, with D tentatively TRBD2 (5 bases). Trimming shortened V by 1 base and J by 5 bases, and 15 bases separated the two germline ends. This CDR3 spans 15 amino acids. Germline V gene lookup returns CDR1 SGHTA and CDR2 FQGNSA. The CDR3 reads CASSLERIQEDEQYF. CDR3 bases: TGTGCCAGCAGCTTAGAGAGGATTCAGGAGGACGAGCAGTACTTC.

The sample holds a few counts of this clone. The V gene is TRBV10-3, the J gene TRBJ2-7; perhaps TRBD1 as D (5 bases). This CDR3 comprises 14 residues. Germline V gene lookup returns CDR1 ENHRY and CDR2 SYGVKD. V was trimmed by 6 bases and J by 4 bases, leaving 16 bases between them. In DNA, the CDR3 is TGTGCCATCAGGGGCCAAGGGCAGGGATACGAGCAGTACTTC. Translating gives CAIRGQGQGYEQYF.

V and J are TRBV7-6 and TRBJ2-2; a weak D match, TRBD2 (6 bases). The CDR3 spans 16 residues. The ends were cut back, 5 bases at V and 0 bases at J, with 13 bases in the middle. Germline V gene data show CDR1 as SGHVS and CDR2 as FNYEAQ. The CDR3 bases are TGTGCCAGCAGCCGCTGGGGGGAATCGAACACCGGGGAGCTGTTTTTT. It is translated as CASSRWGESNTGELFF.

This clone was counted between two and nine times. The V gene is TRBV5-1, the J gene TRBJ1-5, with 9 nucleotides matching TRBD1. Germline assignment: CDR1 SGHRS and CDR2 YFSETQ. J was trimmed by 10 bases and V by 4 bases; bases with no gene match: 9. The length of the CDR3 is 14 residues. CDR3 nucleotides: TGCGCCAGCAGCGCCGCCGGGACAGGGACACCCCAGCATTTT. Its protein product is CASSAAGTGTPQHF.

The chain carries TRBV29-1 and TRBJ1-1; the D gene is possibly TRBD1 (6 bases). The germline V gene encodes CDR1 SQVTM and CDR2 ANQGSEA. Trimming left V 8 bases short and J 5 bases short, with 24 bases between. The CDR3 spans 15 residues. This CDR3 reads CSSTHSQGLLTEAFF. In DNA, the CDR3 is TGCAGCTCCACCCACAGTCAGGGGTTATTGACTGAAGCTTTCTTT.

This chain connects TRBV9 to TRBJ1-2, with 9 nucleotides matching TRBD1. The V and J ends lost 4 bases and 4 bases, in that order; junction bases with no gene match: 11. There are 16 residues in the CDR3. Per the germline V gene, CDR1 is SGDLS and CDR2 is YYNGEE. The CDR3 region has the DNA TGTGCCAGCAGCTATGGGACAGGGAGAGAGAGCTATGGCTACACCTTC. Protein: CASSYGTGRESYGYTF. The whole variable domain, filled in from reference TRBV9 and TRBJ1-2, reads DSGVTQTPKHLITATGQRVTLRCSPRSGDLSVYWYQQSLDQGLQFLIQYYNGEERAKGNILERFSAQQFPDLHSELNLSSLELGDSALYFCASSYGTGRESYGYTFGSGTRLTVV.

This clone came up a few times. The V call is TRBV20-1, the J call TRBJ2-7, with D maybe TRBD1 (6 bases). The germline V gene has CDR1 DFQATT and CDR2 SNEGSKA (reference sequence). The length of the CDR3 is 11 residues. V was trimmed by 5 bases and J by 2 bases, leaving 7 bases between them. CDR3 region: CSAAGAYEQYF. CDR3 sequence (DNA): TGCAGTGCTGCAGGGGCCTACGAGCAGTACTTC.

This clone showed up just a few times. This chain links TRBV10-3 with TRBJ1-3, with D hard to call. V dropped 6 bases and J dropped 4 bases, with 10 bases sitting between them. CDR1 and CDR2 (germline): ENHRY, SYGVKD. The CDR3 extends over 13 amino acids. DNA for the CDR3: TGTGCCATCAGAACCTCGGGGGGAAACACCATATATTTT. Its translation: CAIRTSGGNTIYF.

This chain uses TRBV2 with TRBJ1-1; 7 bases are shared with TRBD1. CDR1 and CDR2 (germline): SNHLY, FYNNEI. The J segment lost 5 bases and the V segment lost 6 bases, leaving 6 bases of the junction unmatched. The CDR3 runs to 13 residues. Here the CDR3 DNA reads TGTGCCAGCAGGACGGACAGGTCGACTGAAGCTTTCTTT. It encodes CASRTDRSTEAFF.

The chain uses TRBV12-5 and TRBJ2-7, with TRBD1 matching over 10 bases. Germline values: CDR1 LGHNT, CDR2 FRNRAP. J gave up 7 bases and V 4 bases, and 7 bases lay outside the gene matches. CDR3 length equals 14 residues. The CDR3 DNA is TGTGCTAGTGGTTCGGGACAGGGGCCCGGAGAGCAGTACTTC. Translation gives CASGSGQGPGEQYF.

This chain links TRBV9 with TRBJ1-2; weak D call: TRBD1 (6 bases). With 3 bases removed from V and 6 bases from J, the gap between germline ends came to 18 bases. CDR3 length: 15 amino acids. CDR1 is SGDLS and CDR2 is YYNGEE in the germline V gene. The CDR3 sequence: CASSGLRGKDDGYTF. CDR3 in DNA: TGTGCCAGCAGCGGCCTTAGGGGGAAGGATGATGGCTACACCTTC.

CDR3: CASSAYNTGELFF. Here the CDR3 DNA reads TGTGCCAGCAGCGCCTATAACACCGGGGAGCTGTTTTTT. This chain uses TRBV9 with TRBJ2-2; no reliable D call. In germline, CDR1 is SGDLS, CDR2 YYNGEE. The CDR3 loop spans 13 amino acids. The V end was cut by 3 bases, the J end by 2 bases, with 5 bases between.

This clone showed up just a few times. This chain uses TRBV19 with TRBJ2-7, with TRBD2 matching 7 bases. This CDR3 contains 13 residues. V lost 4 bases to trimming and J lost 6 bases; unmatched junction nucleotides: 6. Germline loops: CDR1 LNHDA, CDR2 SQIVND (reference sequence). Here the CDR3 reads CASSTHGGGEQYF. CDR3 DNA: TGTGCCAGTAGTACCCATGGGGGGGGCGAGCAGTACTTC.

This rearrangement joins TRBV10-2 to TRBJ2-7; TRBD2 aligns across 9 bases. Germline assignment: CDR1 WSHSY and CDR2 SAAADI. With V trimmed by 7 bases and J by 3 bases, 7 bases remained unmatched. The CDR3 covers 14 residues. CDR3 amino acids: CASTWTSVNYEQYF. The DNA for the CDR3 is TGCGCCAGCACTTGGACTAGCGTAAACTACGAGCAGTACTTC.

This clone was picked up a small number of times. V is TRBV6-6 and J is TRBJ1-5; 7 bases are shared with TRBD1. The trim removed 6 bases at V and 7 bases at J, leaving 6 bases unmatched. The CDR3 covers 13 residues. The germline CDR1 and CDR2 sequences are MNHNY and SVGAGI (reference sequence). Here the CDR3 DNA reads TGTGCCAGCAGATCGACAGGGTCCCAGCCCCAGCATTTT. Translating it yields CASRSTGSQPQHF.

The chain is built from TRBV11-3 and TRBJ2-7; perhaps TRBD1 as D (6 bases). CDR3 length: 15 amino acids. V dropped 4 bases and J dropped 7 bases, with 20 bases sitting between them. Germline CDR1 is SGHNT and CDR2 is YENEEA. This CDR3 is CASSSPYRVVEEQYF. Here the CDR3 DNA reads TGTGCCAGCAGCTCCCCTTACAGGGTTGTGGAAGAGCAGTACTTC. The complete variable domain, with remaining parts taken from reference TRBV11-3 and TRBJ2-7, reads EAGVVQSPRYKIIEKKQPVAFWCNPISGHNTLYWYLQNLGQGPELLIRYENEEAVDDSQLPKDRFSAERLKGVDSTLKIQPAELGDSAVYLCASSSPYRVVEEQYFGPGTRLTVT.

The rearrangement uses TRBV15 and TRBJ2-4; 10 nucleotides align to TRBD2. The germline CDR1 and CDR2 sequences are LNHNV and YYDKDF (reference sequence). This CDR3 is 18 amino acids long. V shed 1 base and J 7 bases; nucleotides not matched to a gene: 13. The CDR3 reads CATSRGVTSGTPGNIQYF. CDR3 bases: TGTGCCACCAGCAGAGGAGTAACTAGCGGGACCCCTGGGAACATTCAGTACTTC.

The chain carries TRBV9 and TRBJ1-1, with 10 positions matching TRBD1. The CDR3 runs to 15 residues. V dropped 4 bases and J dropped 1; count of bases not matched to a gene: 4. CDR1 SGDLS and CDR2 YYNGEE come from the germline V gene. Here the CDR3 reads CASSPRDRGNTEAFF. Written as DNA, the CDR3 is TGTGCCAGCAGCCCGAGGGACAGGGGGAACACTGAAGCTTTCTTT.